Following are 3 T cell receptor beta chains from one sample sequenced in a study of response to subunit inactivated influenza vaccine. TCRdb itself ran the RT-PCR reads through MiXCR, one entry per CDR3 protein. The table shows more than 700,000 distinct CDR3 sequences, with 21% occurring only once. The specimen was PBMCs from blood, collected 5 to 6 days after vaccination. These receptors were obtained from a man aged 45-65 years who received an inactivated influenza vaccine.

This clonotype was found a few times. The CDR3 bases are TGCAGTGCTCTCCGACAGGGAAACATTCAGTACTTC. Translated, it gives CSALRQGNIQYF. The rearrangement uses TRBV20-1 and TRBJ2-4, with TRBD1 identical over 7 bases. Germline CDR1 and CDR2: DFQATT and SNEGSKA (reference sequence). Unmatched junction bases numbered 4, after V lost 5 bases and J lost 6 bases. CDR3 length: 12 amino acids.

DNA for the CDR3: TGTGCCAGCAGTGACACGTACCAAGAGACCCAGTACTTC. Translation gives CASSDTYQETQYF. V and J are TRBV6-1 and TRBJ2-5; no clear D. The CDR3 loop spans 13 amino acids. The ends were cut back, 3 bases at V and 0 bases at J, with 5 bases in the middle. Per the germline V gene, CDR1 is MNHNS and CDR2 is SASEGT.

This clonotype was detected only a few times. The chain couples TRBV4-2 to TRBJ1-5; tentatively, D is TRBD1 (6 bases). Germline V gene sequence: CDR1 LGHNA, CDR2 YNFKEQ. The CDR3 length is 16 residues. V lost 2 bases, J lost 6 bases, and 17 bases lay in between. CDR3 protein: CASSQNGDGQPQPQHF. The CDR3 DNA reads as TGTGCCAGCAGCCAAAACGGGGATGGACAGCCTCAGCCCCAGCATTTT.